One and the same sample provided the 11 T cell receptor beta chains below, sequenced in a study of CD8 T cells in Susac syndrome. With random hexamers, reverse transcription was performed on roughly 0.45 to 1 ug of RNA. TCRdb reanalysed the immunoSEQ multiplex PCR reads using MiXCR and keeps one entry per CDR3 protein. The sample lists 300,000 or so distinct CDR3 sequences, about 91% seen once, with 0.06% to 0.075% in the top ten. Material: CD4+ T cells from PBMCs. These receptors were collected from a human donor with multiple sclerosis.

CDR3 sequence (DNA): TGTGCCAGCAGCTTGGGCTACAGCACAGATACGCAGTATTTT. This encodes CASSLGYSTDTQYF. The chain joins TRBV5-6 to TRBJ2-3; D gene ambiguous. Trimming pared 0 bases from V and 0 bases from J, leaving 5 bases between. From germline, CDR1 is SGHDT and CDR2 YYEEEE. This CDR3 contains 14 residues.

The chain couples TRBV7-3 to TRBJ2-7; D ambiguous. This CDR3 is 13 amino acids long. V gave up 5 bases and J gave up 5 bases, with 13 bases separating them. The germline V gene has CDR1 SGHTA and CDR2 FQGTGA. DNA of the CDR3: TGTGCCAGCAGCCACCTGGGTGGGAACGAGCAGTACTTC. Amino acids: CASSHLGGNEQYF.

The rearrangement uses TRBV7-9 and TRBJ1-1; 7 positions agree with TRBD1. This CDR3 region has 16 residues. Germline trimming cut 5 bases from V and 2 bases from J; bases unmatched to any gene: 11. Germline CDR1 SEHNR, CDR2 FQNEAQ (reference sequence). CDR3 in amino acids: CASSPAWGQSNTEAFF. CDR3 nucleotides: TGTGCCAGCAGCCCCGCCTGGGGACAGTCTAACACTGAAGCTTTCTTT.

The chain joins TRBV20-1 to TRBJ2-5; TRBD1 might be the D (5 bases). Germline-derived CDR1 and CDR2 are DFQATT and SNEGSKA (reference sequence). Trimming cost V 0 bases and J 1 base, with 12 bases left between them. The CDR3 loop spans 15 amino acids. CDR3 sequence (DNA): TGCAGTGCTAGAGATCGATCGCAGGGCCAAGAGACCCAGTACTTC. Translation gives CSARDRSQGQETQYF.

The sample holds one count of this clonotype. The V gene is TRBV5-1, the J gene TRBJ2-1, with TRBD2 matching over 10 bases. V shed 3 bases, J shed 6 bases, and the junction held 9 bases outside the gene matches. CDR1 is SGHRS, CDR2 YFSETQ, per germline. The CDR3 has 16 amino acids. The CDR3 is CASSSYGTSVVNEQFF. The CDR3 DNA reads as TGCGCCAGCAGCTCCTACGGGACTAGCGTTGTCAATGAGCAGTTCTTC.

The rearrangement uses TRBV20-1 and TRBJ2-7, with TRBD2 matching 9 bases. This CDR3 contains 12 residues. CDR1 and CDR2 from the germline V gene are DFQATT and SNEGSKA (reference sequence). After removal of 3 bases from V and 7 bases from J, the junction contained 4 bases not matched to a gene. The CDR3 is CSARGLAGEQYF. CDR3 nucleotide sequence: TGCAGTGCTAGGGGGCTAGCGGGAGAGCAGTACTTC.

This chain uses TRBV5-1 with TRBJ1-2; the D is unclear. The CDR3 runs to 13 residues. V gave up 4 bases and J gave up 0 bases, with 7 bases separating them. CDR1 is SGHRS and CDR2 is YFSETQ in the germline V gene. CDR3 residues: CASSVTPNYGYTF. CDR3 nucleotide sequence: TGCGCCAGCAGCGTGACACCTAACTATGGCTACACCTTC.

The CDR3 reads CASRGQSGYGYTF. The CDR3 DNA reads TGTGCCAGCAGGGGACAATCGGGCTATGGCTACACCTTC. The chain uses TRBV5-4 and TRBJ1-2; a weak D match, TRBD1 (6 bases). V was trimmed by 5 bases and J by 4 bases, leaving 12 bases between them. CDR3 size: 13 residues. Germline V gene sequence: CDR1 SGHNT, CDR2 YYREEE (reference sequence).

The chain couples TRBV20-1 to TRBJ2-3, with 10 bases lining up with TRBD2. The CDR3 is 15 residues long. Per germline, CDR1 DFQATT and CDR2 SNEGSKA (reference sequence). The V segment lost 3 bases and the J segment 5 bases; nucleotides outside the gene matches: 8. The CDR3 region is CSASGLAGVGDTQYF. CDR3 in DNA: TGCAGTGCTAGTGGGCTAGCGGGAGTAGGAGATACGCAGTATTTT.

The gene calls are TRBV5-6 and TRBJ2-3, with a weak D call TRBD2 (7 bases). Germline values: CDR1 SGHDT, CDR2 YYEEEE. The ends were cut back, 6 bases at V and 2 bases at J, with 19 bases in the middle. The CDR3 has 16 amino acids. CDR3 sequence reads: CASTRRGGADTDTQYF. The DNA for the CDR3 is TGTGCCAGCACCCGGAGGGGGGGGGCTGACACAGATACGCAGTATTTT.

This clonotype was seen a single time. V gene TRBV7-2 combines with J gene TRBJ1-2; weak D call: TRBD1 (5 bases). Trimming took 0 bases from V and 4 from J, leaving 21 bases between them. This CDR3 contains 18 residues. Germline V CDR1 and CDR2: SGHTA, FQGNSA. This chain's CDR3 is CASSLADLGGILRYGYTF. The CDR3 bases are TGTGCCAGCAGCTTAGCAGACCTCGGGGGGATCCTACGCTATGGCTACACCTTC. Variable domain in full (rest from reference TRBV7-2 and TRBJ1-2): GAGVSQSPSNKVTEKGKDVELRCDPISGHTALYWYRQSLGQGLEFLIYFQGNSAPDKSGLPSDRFSAERTGGSVSTLTIQRTQQEDSAVYLCASSLADLGGILRYGYTFGSGTRLTVV.